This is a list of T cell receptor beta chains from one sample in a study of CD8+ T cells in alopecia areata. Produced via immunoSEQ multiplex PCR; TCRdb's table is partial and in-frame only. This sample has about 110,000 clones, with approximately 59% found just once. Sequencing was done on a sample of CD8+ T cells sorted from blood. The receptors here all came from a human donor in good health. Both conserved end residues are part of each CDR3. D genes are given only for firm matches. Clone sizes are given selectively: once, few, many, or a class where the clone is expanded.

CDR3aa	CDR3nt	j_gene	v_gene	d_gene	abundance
CSVDGLKGSPYEQYF	TGCAGCGTTGACGGGCTCAAAGGCTCCCCCTACGAGCAGTACTTC	TRBJ2-7	TRBV29-1	NA	few
CASSLSSRYKNIQYF	TGTGCCAGCAGTTTATCATCGCGTTACAAAAACATTCAGTACTTC	TRBJ2-4	TRBV27	NA	NA
CASNSGKAVYEQYF	TGTGCCAGCAATTCGGGGAAGGCAGTCTACGAGCAGTACTTC	TRBJ2-7	TRBV28	NA	few
CASSRYPLRFSYEQYF	TGTGCCAGCAGCCGGTACCCCCTCCGTTTCTCCTACGAGCAGTACTTC	TRBJ2-7	TRBV13	NA	few
CAWEGAGDSPLHF	TGTGCCTGGGAGGGCGCTGGGGATTCACCCCTCCACTTT	TRBJ1-6	TRBV30	NA	NA
CASSYSSGGWGSPLHF	TGTGCCAGCAGTTACTCATCAGGGGGATGGGGATCACCCCTCCACTTT	TRBJ1-6	TRBV6-5	TRBD1	NA
CASSLFRGSYEQYF	TGTGCCAGCAGTTTATTCCGGGGCAGTTACGAGCAGTACTTC	TRBJ2-7	TRBV28	NA	NA
CASSYRDHLTDTQYF	TGTGCCAGCAGTTACCGGGACCACCTCACAGATACGCAGTATTTT	TRBJ2-3	TRBV2	NA	NA
CASQWAGELFF	TGTGCCAGTCAGTGGGCTGGGGAGCTGTTTTTT	TRBJ2-2	TRBV28	NA	NA
CASSRSIRSPLHF	TGTGCCAGCAGTAGAAGTATTCGGTCACCCCTCCACTTT	TRBJ1-6	TRBV27	NA	once
CASSLVPLARRGGTDTQYF	TGTGCCAGCAGCTTAGTTCCTTTAGCCAGACGAGGGGGCACAGATACGCAGTATTTT	TRBJ2-3	TRBV11-2	NA	NA